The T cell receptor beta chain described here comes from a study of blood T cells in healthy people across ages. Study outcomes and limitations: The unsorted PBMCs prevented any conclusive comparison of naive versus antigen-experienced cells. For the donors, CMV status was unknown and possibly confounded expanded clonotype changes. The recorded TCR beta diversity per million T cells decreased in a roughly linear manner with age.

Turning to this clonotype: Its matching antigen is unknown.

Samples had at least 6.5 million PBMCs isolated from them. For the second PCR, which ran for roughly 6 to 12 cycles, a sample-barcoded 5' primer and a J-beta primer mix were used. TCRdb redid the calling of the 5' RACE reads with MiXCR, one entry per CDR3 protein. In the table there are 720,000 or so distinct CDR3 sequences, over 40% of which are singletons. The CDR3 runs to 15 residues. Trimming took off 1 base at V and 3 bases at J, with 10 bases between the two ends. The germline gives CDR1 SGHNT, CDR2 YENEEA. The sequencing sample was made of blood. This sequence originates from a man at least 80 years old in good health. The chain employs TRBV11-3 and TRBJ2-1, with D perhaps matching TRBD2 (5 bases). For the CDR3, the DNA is TGTGCCAGCAGCTTAGGGCCCCGGGGCTACAATGAGCAGTTCTTC. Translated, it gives CASSLGPRGYNEQFF.